This record covers a single T cell receptor beta chain. Per germline, CDR1 SNHLY and CDR2 FYNNEI. Trimming shortened V by 11 bases and J by 6 bases, and 16 bases separated the two germline ends. CDR3 length equals 12 residues. Profiling relied on immunoSEQ multiplex PCR, and the TCRdb table lists in-frame clones only, not all of them. The profile shows 40,000 to 45,000 clones, 85% to 95% of them singletons. This entry comes from a study of blood T cell repertoires in COVID-19. Across the study: The samples span acute and convalescent COVID-19 from the United States, Italy and Spain. Nucleic acid was either cDNA or gDNA, and it came from T cells, B-cell-depleted T cells, or PBMCs.

The sequence derives from a man in his fifties with active COVID-19. This chain links TRBV2 with TRBJ1-2; D may be TRBD1 (5 bases). Input material: peripheral blood. CDR3 protein: CAGTQELDGYTF. The CDR3 region has the DNA TGTGCCGGAACACAGGAACTCGATGGCTACACCTTC.